The T cell receptor beta chain under discussion was sequenced for a study of radiotherapy plus CTLA-4 blockade in lung cancer. V was pared by 3 bases and J by 9 bases, with 19 bases between. The germline gives CDR1 SGHRS, CDR2 YFSETQ. The CDR3 runs to 14 residues. The data were produced by immunoSEQ multiplex PCR, yet TCRdb's version contains in-frame clones alone and is incomplete. The table includes tens of thousands of clones, roughly 70% detected once. This TCR derives from a human donor with non-small cell lung cancer who had stable disease on radiotherapy plus ipilimumab. The specimen comprised peripheral blood, sampled from a patient treated with radiotherapy plus ipilimumab. The genes are TRBV5-1 and TRBJ2-7, with D tentatively TRBD1 (6 bases). The CDR3 DNA is TGCGCCAGCAGCTCGTCGGGGACACCGTTGGCGCAGTACTTC. Its translation: CASSSSGTPLAQYF.